Listed below are T cell receptor beta chains from one sample, sequenced in a study of spatial heterogeneity in lung cancer. Via MiXCR, TCRdb re-called the 5' RACE reads, giving one row per CDR3 protein. The data hold more than 95,000 distinct CDR3 sequences, with 12% observed a single time. Sequenced here: PBMCs, sampled at follow-up. All receptors come from a male donor with early-stage non-small cell lung cancer. CDR3s include the opening cysteine and the closing phenylalanine or tryptophan. D genes are given only for firm matches. Size is stated for part of the rows, as once, few or many counts, or as a class when the clone is expanded.

few	TRBV28	TRBD1	TRBJ1-2	CASRPQGLGYGYTF	TGTGCCAGCAGGCCACAGGGGTTGGGCTATGGCTACACCTTC
NA	TRBV20-1	TRBD2	TRBJ2-7	CSARGATSGGEQYF	TGCAGTGCTAGAGGGGCAACTAGCGGTGGCGAGCAGTACTTC
NA	TRBV30	TRBD1	TRBJ1-6	CAKKGQGGSPLHF	TGTGCCAAGAAGGGACAGGGGGGCTCACCCCTCCACTTT
many	TRBV6-2/TRBV6-3	TRBD2	TRBJ2-2	CASSSGTIRTGELFF	TGTGCCAGCAGTTCCGGGACTATTAGGACCGGGGAGCTGTTTTTT
few	TRBV5-1	NA	TRBJ2-3	CASSLLTSNTDTQYF	TGCGCCAGCAGCTTGCTGACATCCAACACAGATACGCAGTATTTT
NA	TRBV10-3	NA	TRBJ1-5	CAISGAGGNQPQHF	TGTGCCATCAGTGGGGCAGGAGGCAATCAGCCCCAGCATTTT
NA	TRBV29-1	TRBD1	TRBJ1-1	CSVGGPGQGNTEAFF	TGCAGCGTTGGGGGACCGGGACAGGGAAACACTGAAGCTTTCTTT
few	TRBV7-2	NA	TRBJ1-5	CASSPSSNQPQHF	TGTGCCAGCAGCCCAAGTAGCAATCAGCCCCAGCATTTT
many	TRBV28	TRBD1	TRBJ2-7	CASSLLTGGASYEQYF	TGTGCCAGCAGTCTTCTAACAGGGGGTGCCTCCTACGAGCAGTACTTC
few	TRBV11-3	NA	TRBJ2-4	CASSVLPLAKNIQYF	TGTGCCAGCAGCGTGCTCCCCCTAGCCAAAAACATTCAGTACTTC
NA	TRBV2	NA	TRBJ1-1	CASTPTGARSTEAFF	TGTGCCAGCACCCCGACGGGGGCGCGGAGCACTGAAGCTTTCTTT
many	TRBV5-1	NA	TRBJ2-7	CASSLAGELYEQYF	TGCGCCAGCAGCTTGGCAGGGGAACTCTACGAGCAGTACTTC
many	TRBV11-2	NA	TRBJ2-7	CASSPWQGSGHEQYF	TGTGCCAGCAGCCCCTGGCAAGGTAGCGGACACGAGCAGTACTTC
few	TRBV6-5	TRBD1	TRBJ2-6	CASSPSGGSLSGANVLTF	TGTGCCAGCAGTCCCTCAGGGGGCTCCCTCTCTGGGGCCAACGTCCTGACTTTC
many	TRBV10-3	NA	TRBJ1-4	CAISDGGGNEKLFF	TGTGCCATCAGTGATGGTGGAGGGAACGAAAAACTGTTTTTT
NA	TRBV6-5	TRBD1	TRBJ1-6	CASSYSGGTGVNSPLHF	TGTGCCAGCAGTTACTCCGGCGGGACAGGGGTAAATTCACCCCTCCACTTT
many	TRBV6-5	NA	TRBJ1-1	CASITPRGTEAFF	TGTGCCAGCATTACTCCCAGGGGAACTGAAGCTTTCTTT
few	TRBV20-1	NA	TRBJ2-7	CSARASALYEQYF	TGCAGTGCTAGAGCCTCCGCCCTCTACGAGCAGTACTTC
many	TRBV7-9	TRBD2	TRBJ2-7	CASGRGGVYEQYF	TGTGCCTCAGGGCGCGGGGGGGTCTACGAGCAGTACTTC
many	TRBV28	NA	TRBJ2-3	CASSPPLAASTDTQYF	TGTGCCAGCAGTCCCCCACTAGCAGCTAGCACAGATACGCAGTATTTT
many	TRBV28	NA	TRBJ2-5	CASSLQALETQYF	TGTGCCAGCAGTTTGCAAGCCCTGGAGACCCAGTACTTC
few	TRBV20-1	NA	TRBJ1-1	CSASSGFLVDAFF	TGCAGTGCTTCCTCGGGGTTTCTTGTTGATGCTTTCTTT
many	TRBV19	NA	TRBJ1-2	CASSSPGRSGYTF	TGTGCCAGTAGTTCACCGGGACGTAGTGGCTACACCTTC
NA	TRBV5-1	NA	TRBJ1-2	CASSHNRDGYTF	TGCGCCAGCAGCCATAACAGGGATGGCTACACCTTC